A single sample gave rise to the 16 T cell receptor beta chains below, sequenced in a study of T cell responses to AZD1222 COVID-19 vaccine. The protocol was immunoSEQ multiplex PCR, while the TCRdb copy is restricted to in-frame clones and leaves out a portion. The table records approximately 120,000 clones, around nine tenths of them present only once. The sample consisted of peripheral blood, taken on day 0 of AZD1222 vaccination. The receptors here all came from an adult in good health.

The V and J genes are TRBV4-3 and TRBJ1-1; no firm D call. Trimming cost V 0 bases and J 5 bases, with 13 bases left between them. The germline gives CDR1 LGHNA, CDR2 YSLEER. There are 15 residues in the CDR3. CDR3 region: CASSQEAGRMTEAFF. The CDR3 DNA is TGCGCCAGCAGCCAAGAGGCGGGAAGAATGACTGAAGCTTTCTTT.

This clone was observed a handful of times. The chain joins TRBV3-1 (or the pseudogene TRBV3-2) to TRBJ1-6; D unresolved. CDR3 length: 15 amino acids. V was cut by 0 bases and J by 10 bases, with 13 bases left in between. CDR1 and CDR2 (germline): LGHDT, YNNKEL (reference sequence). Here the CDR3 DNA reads TGTGCCAGCAGCCAAGAATCCCGGATCAACTCACCCCTCCACTTT. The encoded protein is CASSQESRINSPLHF.

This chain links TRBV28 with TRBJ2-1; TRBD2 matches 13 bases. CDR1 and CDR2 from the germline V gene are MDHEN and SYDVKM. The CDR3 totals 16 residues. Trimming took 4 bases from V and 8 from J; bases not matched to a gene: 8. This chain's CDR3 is CASSSILAGGPDEQFF. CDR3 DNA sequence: TGTGCCAGCAGTTCCATACTAGCGGGAGGGCCCGATGAGCAGTTCTTC.

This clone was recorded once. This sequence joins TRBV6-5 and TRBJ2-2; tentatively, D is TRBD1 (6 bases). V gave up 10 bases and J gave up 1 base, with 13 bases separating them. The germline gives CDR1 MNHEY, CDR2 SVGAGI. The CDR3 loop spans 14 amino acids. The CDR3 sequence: CATRTALNTGELFF. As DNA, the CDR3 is TGTGCCACTCGGACAGCTTTGAACACCGGGGAGCTGTTTTTT.

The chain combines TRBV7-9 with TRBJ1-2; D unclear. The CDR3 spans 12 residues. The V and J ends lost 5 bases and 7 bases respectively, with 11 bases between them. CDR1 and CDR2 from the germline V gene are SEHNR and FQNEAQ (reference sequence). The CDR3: CASSQDTFGYTF. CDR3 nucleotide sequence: TGTGCCAGCAGCCAAGACACCTTTGGCTACACCTTC.

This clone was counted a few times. The CDR3 sequence is CASSSTEGALAFF. Written as DNA, the CDR3 is TGTGCCAGCTCATCAACGGAGGGGGCATTAGCTTTCTTT. The rearrangement joins TRBV18 to TRBJ1-1; 7 nucleotides agree with TRBD1. This CDR3 comprises 13 residues. Trimming at V came to 5 bases and at J to 10 bases, leaving 10 bases not matched to a gene. Germline CDR1 KGHSH, CDR2 LQKENI.

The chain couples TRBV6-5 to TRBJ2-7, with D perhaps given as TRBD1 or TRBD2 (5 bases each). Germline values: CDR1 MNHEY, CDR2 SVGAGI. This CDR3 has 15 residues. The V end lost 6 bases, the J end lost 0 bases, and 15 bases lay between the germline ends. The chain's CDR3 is CASRANWGSSYEQYF. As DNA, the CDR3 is TGTGCCAGCAGAGCTAACTGGGGGAGCTCCTACGAGCAGTACTTC.

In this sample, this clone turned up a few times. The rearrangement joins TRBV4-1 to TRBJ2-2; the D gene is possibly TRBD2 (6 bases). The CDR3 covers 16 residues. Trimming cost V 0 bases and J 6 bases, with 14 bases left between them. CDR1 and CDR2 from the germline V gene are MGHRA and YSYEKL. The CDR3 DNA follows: TGCGCCAGCAGCCAAGAGGGGTCCGGGGGATCCGGGGAGCTGTTTTTT. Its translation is CASSQEGSGGSGELFF.

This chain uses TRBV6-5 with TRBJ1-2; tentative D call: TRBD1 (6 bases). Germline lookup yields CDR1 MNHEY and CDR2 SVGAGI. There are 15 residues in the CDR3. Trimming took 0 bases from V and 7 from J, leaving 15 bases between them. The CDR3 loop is CASSYSPGQFIGYTF. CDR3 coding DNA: TGTGCCAGCAGTTACTCTCCGGGACAATTTATTGGCTACACCTTC.

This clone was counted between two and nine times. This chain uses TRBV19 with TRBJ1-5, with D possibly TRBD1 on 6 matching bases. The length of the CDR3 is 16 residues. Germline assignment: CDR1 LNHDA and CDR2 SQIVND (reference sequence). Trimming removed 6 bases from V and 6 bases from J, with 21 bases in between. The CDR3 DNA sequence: TGTGCCAGTAGCCCCTGGGGGGCTACATGGAGTCAGCCCCAGCATTTT. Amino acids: CASSPWGATWSQPQHF.

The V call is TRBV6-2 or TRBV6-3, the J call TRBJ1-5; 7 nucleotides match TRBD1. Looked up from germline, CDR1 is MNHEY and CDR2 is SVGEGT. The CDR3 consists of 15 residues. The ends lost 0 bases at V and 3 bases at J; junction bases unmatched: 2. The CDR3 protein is CASSYSRGSNQPQHF. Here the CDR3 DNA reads TGTGCCAGCAGTTACTCCAGGGGGTCCAATCAGCCCCAGCATTTT.

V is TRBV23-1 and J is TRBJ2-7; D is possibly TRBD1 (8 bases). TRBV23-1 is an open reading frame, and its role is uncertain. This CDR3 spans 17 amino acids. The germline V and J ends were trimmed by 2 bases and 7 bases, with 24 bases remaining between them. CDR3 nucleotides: TGCGCCAGCAGTCAAAAATCGGGGGGCAGGGGGCCGCGTGAGCAGTACTTC. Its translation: CASSQKSGGRGPREQYF.

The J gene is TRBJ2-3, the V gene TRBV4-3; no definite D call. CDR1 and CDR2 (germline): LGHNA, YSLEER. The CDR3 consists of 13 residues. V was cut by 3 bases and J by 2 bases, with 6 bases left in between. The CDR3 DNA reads TGCGCCAGCAGCCAGCTAAACACAGATACGCAGTATTTT. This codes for CASSQLNTDTQYF.

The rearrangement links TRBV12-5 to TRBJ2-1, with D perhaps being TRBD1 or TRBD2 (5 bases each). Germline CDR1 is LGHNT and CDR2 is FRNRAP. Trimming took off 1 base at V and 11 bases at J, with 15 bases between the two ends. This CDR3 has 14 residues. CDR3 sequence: CASGLANTMGQQFF. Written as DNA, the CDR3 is TGTGCTAGTGGTTTGGCAAACACAATGGGACAGCAGTTCTTC.

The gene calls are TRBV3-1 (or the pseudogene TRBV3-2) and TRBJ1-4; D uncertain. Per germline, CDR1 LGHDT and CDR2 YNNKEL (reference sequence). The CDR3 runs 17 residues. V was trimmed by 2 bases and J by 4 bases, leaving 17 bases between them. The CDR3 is CASSQWSTGLDNEKLFF. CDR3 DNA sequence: TGTGCCAGCAGCCAATGGAGTACTGGGTTGGATAATGAAAAACTGTTTTTT.

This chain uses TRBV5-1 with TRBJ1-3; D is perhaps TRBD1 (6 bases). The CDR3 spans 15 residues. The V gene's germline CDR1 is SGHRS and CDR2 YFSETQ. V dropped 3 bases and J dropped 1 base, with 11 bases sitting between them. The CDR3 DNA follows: TGCGCCAGCAGCTGGGGGCAGACTTCTGGAAACACCATATATTTT. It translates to CASSWGQTSGNTIYF.